The source of this T cell receptor beta chain is a study of regulatory T cells in long-lasting Graves disease. The V gene's germline CDR1 is MDHEN and CDR2 SYDVKM. This CDR3 contains 14 residues. Deletions cut 7 bases from V and 4 bases from J, with 16 bases between. Through Arm-PCR of CDR3 regions and iRepertoire HTBI primers, TCR beta libraries were built. Authors' data handling: The identification of approximately 62 TRBV and roughly 14 TRBJ segments was made across samples. TCRdb re-analysed the multiplex PCR reads in MiXCR, keeping a single row per CDR3 protein. The V and J calls reflect TCRdb's pipeline rather than the authors' work. Here the sample spans 400,000 or so distinct CDR3 sequences, less than 25% being singletons. This clonotype was counted only a few times. Its antigen is still unknown. Time point meaning: persistent/refractory GD, antithyroid drugs over 5 years with positive TRAb. The TCR library was prepared using RNA isolated from PBMCs.

Whole-study results and caveats: With persistent disease, TRBV28, TRBJ1-2 and TRBJ2-5 were the favored segments.

The sample consisted of peripheral blood mononuclear cells (PBMCs), taken when the disease was refractory, from a patient treated with antithyroid drugs. The chain recombines TRBV28 with TRBJ2-5; D unresolved. This receptor was identified in a female donor with Graves disease. The CDR3 loop is CASNRAGRSETQYF. The CDR3 nucleotides are TGTGCCAGCAATCGTGCCGGGCGGTCAGAGACCCAGTACTTC.